Sequencing of this T cell receptor beta chain was carried out in a study of CD8+ T cells in alopecia areata. As for the study in general: Administration of oral tofacitinib to treated patients was at 5 to 10 mg twice daily. Patients in the study were on tofacitinib for 6 to 18 months, then off it for 6 months. Findings and caveats of the study: Sharing of TCRs across patients appeared less clear than in mice, possibly for HLA-related reasons. Sequence data from scalp samples additionally include resident alphabeta T cells of normal skin.

Both peripheral blood and punch biopsies of lesional scalp skin were obtained from patients who had alopecia areata. Between the trimmed V and J ends, which lost 4 bases and 3 bases, there was a span of 10 bases. Per the germline V gene, CDR1 is SGHTA and CDR2 is FQGNSA. This CDR3 is 14 amino acids long. About this clone itself: Its antigen remains unidentified.

Isolated RNA was reverse transcribed into cDNA used as the sequencing template. The repertoire was sequenced with immunoSEQ multiplex PCR; TCRdb's copy has only in-frame clones and lacks some. The sample lists more than 9,000 clones, 50% to 70% seen once, with over 13% in the top ten. The chain employs TRBV7-2 and TRBJ2-1, with D hard to call. The sequenced material came from skin. The source of this sequence is a human donor with alopecia areata. CDR3 in DNA: TGTGCCAGCAGCTCTGTCGCCCTCTACAATGAGCAGTTCTTC. Residues: CASSSVALYNEQFF.